Presented here are 23 T cell receptor beta chains from one specimen sequenced in a study of cytomegalovirus exposure and HLA in healthy donors. The PCR was carried out with 60 Vbeta primers and 13 Jbeta primers. Libraries were prepared by immunoSEQ multiplex PCR; TCRdb keeps only in-frame clonotypes and omits some of them. The table has roughly 110,000 clones, roughly 67% seen once. The specimen sequenced was PBMCs. These receptors were taken from a man between 18 and 35 years old in good health and CMV-seropositive.

This clone was counted only a few times. The gene calls are TRBV6-1 and TRBJ2-7; 9 nucleotides line up with TRBD2. The trim removed 3 bases at V and 3 bases at J, leaving 9 bases unmatched. The CDR3 sequence is 16 residues long. Looked up from germline, CDR1 is MNHNS and CDR2 is SASEGT. CDR3 nucleotide sequence: TGTGCCAGCAGTGAGGAGAGCGGGGGGCCCCACTACGAGCAGTACGTC. This translates into CASSEESGGPHYEQYV.

This chain joins TRBV6-4 and TRBJ2-1, with TRBD2 matching 11 bases. After removal of 4 bases from V and 5 bases from J, the junction contained 4 bases not matched to a gene. Per germline, CDR1 MRHNA and CDR2 SNTAGT. The CDR3 is 15 amino acids. The CDR3 is CASSATSGANNEQFF. The CDR3 bases are TGTGCCAGCAGTGCGACTAGCGGGGCTAACAATGAGCAGTTCTTC.

This clone was seen a few times. This sequence joins TRBV4-1 and TRBJ1-4, with D possibly being TRBD1 (6 bases). V was clipped by 3 bases and J by 4 bases, with 15 bases between them. The germline CDR1 and CDR2 sequences are MGHRA and YSYEKL. The CDR3 is 16 amino acids. CDR3 residues: CASSQAADSVNEKLFF. The CDR3 DNA follows: TGCGCCAGCAGCCAGGCCGCGGACAGCGTTAATGAAAAACTGTTTTTT.

The V and J genes are TRBV7-2 and TRBJ2-5; 10 nucleotides agree with TRBD1. The CDR3 extends over 15 amino acids. With V trimmed by 5 bases and J by 4 bases, 7 bases remained unmatched. Germline V gives CDR1 SGHTA, CDR2 FQGNSA. CDR3 residues: CASSHRDRGRETQYF. The CDR3 bases are TGTGCCAGCAGCCACCGGGACAGGGGACGAGAGACCCAGTACTTC.

The chain recombines TRBV4-1 with TRBJ1-4; D not certain. The CDR3 totals 17 residues. The ends were cut back, 0 bases at V and 6 bases at J, with 17 bases in the middle. Germline loops: CDR1 MGHRA, CDR2 YSYEKL. Here the CDR3 DNA reads TGCGCCAGCAGCCAAGAGGGGTTGGGGAGCCGATATGAAAAACTGTTTTTT. As protein: CASSQEGLGSRYEKLFF.

The J gene is TRBJ1-2, the V gene TRBV5-1; a weak D match, TRBD1 (6 bases). Germline loops: CDR1 SGHRS, CDR2 YFSETQ. The CDR3 runs 15 residues. Between the trimmed V and J ends, which lost 0 bases and 5 bases, there was a span of 14 bases. The CDR3 loop reads CASSLAPRTEYGYTF. As DNA, the CDR3 is TGCGCCAGCAGCTTGGCCCCTCGGACAGAGTATGGCTACACCTTC.

The chain couples TRBV18 to TRBJ1-2; 8 bases align to TRBD1. Trimming cost V 4 bases and J 8 bases; bases outside gene matches: 6. Germline loops: CDR1 KGHSH, CDR2 LQKENI. This CDR3 is 13 amino acids long. CDR3 nucleotides: TGTGCCAGCTCACACCCGACAGGGGACGGCTACACCTTC. This translates into CASSHPTGDGYTF.

This clone was detected a few times. Written as DNA, the CDR3 is TGCGCCAGCAGCTATGTAGCGGGGGGGATAAACAATGAGCAGTTCTTC. Amino acid sequence: CASSYVAGGINNEQFF. This chain joins TRBV5-1 and TRBJ2-1; 11 bases are a match to TRBD2. J lost 5 bases, V lost 3 bases, and 7 bases had no gene match. CDR3 length: 16 residues. Germline V gene lookup returns CDR1 SGHRS and CDR2 YFSETQ.

The sample holds a few counts of this clone. The chain links TRBV6-5 to TRBJ2-7; 8 bases map to TRBD1. The junction had 12 bases not matched to a gene; V was cut back by 5 bases and J by 6 bases. There are 15 residues in the CDR3. Looked up from germline, CDR1 is MNHEY and CDR2 is SVGAGI. Here the CDR3 reads CASSRAQDRAREQYF. CDR3 in DNA: TGTGCCAGCAGTAGGGCACAGGACAGGGCCCGCGAGCAGTACTTC.

The rearrangement joins TRBV15 to TRBJ2-3, with 7 bases aligning to TRBD1. The CDR3 is 14 amino acids. Trimming cost V 8 bases and J 3 bases; bases outside gene matches: 8. Germline CDR1 is LNHNV and CDR2 is YYDKDF (reference sequence). DNA for the CDR3: TGTGCCACCGCGCCCACAGGGGAGACAGATACGCAGTATTTT. Translating gives CATAPTGETDTQYF. Combining the CDR3 with reference TRBV15 and TRBJ2-3 gives the whole variable domain DAMVIQNPRYQVTQFGKPVTLSCSQTLNHNVMYWYQQKSSQAPKLLFHYYDKDFNNEADTPDNFQSRRPNTSFCFLDIRSPGLGDTAMYLCATAPTGETDTQYFGPGTRLTVL.

V usage is TRBV7-3 and J usage is TRBJ2-5, with 7 bases lining up with TRBD2. Germline V gene sequence: CDR1 SGHTA, CDR2 FQGTGA. This CDR3 region has 13 residues. The trim removed 5 bases at V and 2 bases at J, leaving 2 bases unmatched. The CDR3 loop is CASSPGLQETQYF. CDR3 in DNA: TGTGCCAGCAGCCCGGGACTACAAGAGACCCAGTACTTC.

The V call is TRBV30, the J call TRBJ1-1; 7 positions agree with TRBD1. The length of the CDR3 is 15 residues. With V trimmed by 2 bases and J by 4 bases, 10 bases remained unmatched. The germline gives CDR1 GTSNPN, CDR2 SVGIG (reference sequence). CDR3 DNA sequence: TGTGCCTGGAGTCCAGGGGGATCTGTTGGCACTGAAGCTTTCTTT. This encodes CAWSPGGSVGTEAFF.

V is TRBV18 and J is TRBJ2-2; D call uncertain. CDR1 and CDR2 from the germline V gene are KGHSH and LQKENI. V was trimmed by 2 bases and J by 4 bases, leaving 11 bases between them. The CDR3 is 15 amino acids. The CDR3 spells CASSPGLRSTGELFF. CDR3 DNA: TGTGCCAGCTCACCAGGGCTACGAAGCACCGGGGAGCTGTTTTTT.

Only a few counts were recorded for this clone. The V gene is TRBV15, the J gene TRBJ1-4, with D tentatively TRBD1 (5 bases). The CDR3 loop spans 14 amino acids. V dropped 5 bases and J dropped 7 bases, with 14 bases sitting between them. Germline V gene sequence: CDR1 LNHNV, CDR2 YYDKDF (reference sequence). DNA for the CDR3: TGTGCCACCAGCGCGGGGGTCGGTGGTGAAAAACTGTTTTTT. Translated, it gives CATSAGVGGEKLFF.

This clone was seen only a few times. CDR3 amino acids: CASSLVVVRRPEGEQFF. For the CDR3, the DNA is TGTGCCAGCAGTTTAGTAGTGGTTCGGCGACCTGAGGGAGAGCAGTTCTTC. This chain joins TRBV27 and TRBJ2-1, with D perhaps TRBD2 (5 bases). V lost 2 bases to trimming and J lost 10 bases, with 24 bases between them. Germline CDR1 and CDR2: MNHEY and SMNVEV (reference sequence). The CDR3 totals 17 residues.

The V and J genes are TRBV7-6 and TRBJ2-3; a possible D gene is TRBD1 (6 bases). CDR3 length: 14 amino acids. CDR1 and CDR2 (germline): SGHVS, FNYEAQ. Deletions cut 5 bases from V and 2 bases from J, with 11 bases between. This CDR3 is CASSLTGNTDTQYF. Here the CDR3 DNA reads TGTGCCAGCAGCCTAACAGGGAACACAGATACGCAGTATTTT.

The chain employs TRBV6-5 and TRBJ1-1; 8 bases are shared with TRBD1. The CDR3 covers 16 residues. CDR1 is MNHEY and CDR2 is SVGAGI in the germline V gene. The junction had 15 bases not matched to a gene; V was cut back by 4 bases and J by 8 bases. The CDR3 DNA reads TGTGCCAGCAGTTCCGACCGGACAGGGTTGAGTCGAGAAGCTTTCTTT. Its protein is CASSSDRTGLSREAFF.

This clone was observed a handful of times. The chain couples TRBV6-6 to TRBJ1-6, with TRBD1 identical over 7 bases. Germline values: CDR1 MNHNY, CDR2 SVGAGI (reference sequence). The V gene end was trimmed by 5 bases and the J gene end by 7 bases; junction bases not matched to a gene: 5. This CDR3 is 14 amino acids long. This CDR3 is CASSAGTANSPLHF. The CDR3 bases are TGTGCCAGCAGTGCCGGGACAGCCAATTCACCCCTCCACTTT.

The chain uses TRBV5-8 and TRBJ1-5; no clear D gene. Germline V gives CDR1 SGHTS, CDR2 YDEGEE. The V end was cut by 4 bases, the J end by 11 bases, with 13 bases between. This CDR3 contains 12 residues. CDR3 bases: TGTGCCAGCAGCCCGGGAGACGCGTCCCAGCATTTT. Translated, it gives CASSPGDASQHF.

This clone has just one count. The CDR3 reads CASTGGTAFGPQHF. The CDR3 DNA reads TGTGCCAGCACGGGGGGGACAGCTTTTGGGCCCCAGCATTTT. The chain has TRBV6-6 and TRBJ1-5, with TRBD1 identical over 7 bases. Germline V lookup: CDR1 MNHNY, CDR2 SVGAGI (reference sequence). J lost 9 bases, V lost 7 bases, and 12 bases had no gene match. The CDR3 covers 14 residues.

In nucleotides, the CDR3 is TGTGCCAGCAGCAATCGCGGGACAGAGATGTTTTTT. Translating gives CASSNRGTEMFF. This chain uses TRBV7-2 with TRBJ1-4; 7 bases map to TRBD1. Germline-derived CDR1 and CDR2 are SGHTA and FQGNSA. The trim removed 5 bases at V and 15 bases at J, leaving 9 bases unmatched. CDR3 length: 12 amino acids.

In its sample, this clone was seen once. This chain connects TRBV5-4 to TRBJ2-2; TRBD1 matches 10 bases. Per the germline V gene, CDR1 is SGHNT and CDR2 is YYREEE (reference sequence). V trimming: 3 bases; J trimming: 3 bases; junction bases outside the gene matches: 5. The CDR3 extends over 16 amino acids. CDR3 residues: CASSSSGTGDTGELFF. Written as DNA, the CDR3 is TGTGCCAGCAGCTCCTCCGGGACAGGGGACACCGGGGAGCTGTTTTTT. Full variable domain (remainder filled in from reference TRBV5-4 and TRBJ2-2): ETGVTQSPTHLIKTRGQQVTLRCSSQSGHNTVSWYQQALGQGPQFIFQYYREEENGRGNFPPRFSGLQFPNYSSELNVNALELDDSALYLCASSSSGTGDTGELFFGEGSRLTVL.

This clone was counted only a few times. The V call is TRBV29-1, the J call TRBJ2-2; 10 bases are a match to TRBD1. This CDR3 is built from 14 residues. Germline trimming cut 6 bases from V and 4 bases from J; bases unmatched to any gene: 5. Germline loops: CDR1 SQVTM, CDR2 ANQGSEA. The CDR3 sequence: CSVGTGVPTGELFF. The CDR3 bases are TGCAGCGTCGGGACAGGGGTTCCCACCGGGGAGCTGTTTTTT.